Below are 16 T cell receptor beta chains sequenced from a single sample in a study of T-cell reconstitution after alpha-beta-depleted transplantation in children. Unique molecular identifiers were built into the TCRbeta library. TCRdb re-derived calls from the PCR reads in MiXCR, one entry per CDR3 protein. The data contain under 750,000 distinct CDR3 sequences, 20% to 25% of them singletons. The specimen comprised PBMCs, mostly from graft donor cells, sampled 360 days after TCRalphabeta/CD19-depleted stem cell transplant. The receptors derive from a boy younger than two who had a stem cell transplant for acute myeloid leukemia, so the T cells may come from the graft donor.

In this sample, this clonotype turned up many times. The J gene is TRBJ2-5, the V gene TRBV12-3 or TRBV12-4; 8 bases agree with TRBD1. The CDR3 covers 14 residues. Trimming cost V 5 bases and J 4 bases; bases outside gene matches: 6. The CDR3 loop is CASSRDRMRETQYF. CDR3 nucleotide sequence: TGTGCCAGCAGTCGGGACAGGATGAGAGAGACCCAGTACTTC.

V and J are TRBV7-6 and TRBJ2-7; 7 bases match TRBD1. Trimming cost V 5 bases and J 0 bases; bases outside gene matches: 4. The CDR3 contains 14 residues. Germline CDR1 reads SGHVS; CDR2 reads FNYEAQ. The DNA of the CDR3 is TGTGCCAGCAGCCATCAGGGGGACTCCTACGAGCAGTACTTC. This encodes CASSHQGDSYEQYF.

This clonotype was recorded many times. V gene TRBV12-3 or TRBV12-4 combines with J gene TRBJ2-2, with D unclear. The CDR3 loop spans 16 amino acids. Trimming pared 6 bases from V and 3 bases from J, leaving 17 bases between. CDR3 region: CASSHIGKGDTGELFF. The CDR3 DNA follows: TGTGCCAGCAGCCATATCGGTAAAGGAGACACCGGGGAGCTGTTTTTT.

This clonotype was recorded a few times. This chain links TRBV4-2 with TRBJ2-1; D remains ambiguous. Trimming removed 10 bases from V and 7 bases from J, with 14 bases in between. CDR1 and CDR2 from the germline V gene are LGHNA and YNFKEQ. This CDR3 comprises 12 residues. Here the CDR3 DNA reads TGTGCCATCGGCCTCGGCCAGAATGAGCAGTTCTTC. It encodes CAIGLGQNEQFF.

The CDR3 DNA is TGTGCCAGCATTACTAACTACGGGCCCGGTCAGCCCCAGCATTTT. This encodes CASITNYGPGQPQHF. The chain is built from TRBV28 and TRBJ1-5; D is undetermined. Germline-derived CDR1 and CDR2 are MDHEN and SYDVKM. V shed 7 bases and J shed 6 bases, with 19 bases lying between them. CDR3 length: 15 residues.

This clonotype has at least ten counts. J is TRBJ2-1 and V is TRBV11-2, with 10 nucleotides matching TRBD2. Germline V CDR1 and CDR2: SGHAT, FQNNGV. The CDR3 contains 19 residues. The trim removed 4 bases at V and 0 bases at J, leaving 12 bases unmatched. The CDR3 DNA is TGTGCCAGCAGCTCTGTGGCTCTAGCGGGGGCAAGCTCCTACAATGAGCAGTTCTTC. This encodes CASSSVALAGASSYNEQFF.

In its sample, this clonotype was seen many times. The chain is built from TRBV20-1 and TRBJ2-5, with 14 bases identical to TRBD2. Germline assignment: CDR1 DFQATT and CDR2 SNEGSKA (reference sequence). The CDR3 extends over 15 amino acids. Trimming cost V 5 bases and J 2 bases; bases outside gene matches: 4. CDR3 residues: CSAQGLAGAQETQYF. The CDR3 DNA follows: TGCAGTGCTCAGGGACTAGCGGGGGCACAAGAGACCCAGTACTTC.

This clonotype was observed a few times. The chain uses TRBV6-1 and TRBJ2-2, with 7 bases lining up with TRBD2. Trimming took 8 bases from V and 0 from J; bases not matched to a gene: 9. The CDR3 sequence is 16 residues long. CDR1 is MNHNS, CDR2 SASEGT, per germline. The CDR3 sequence is CASYSETSPNTGELFF. As DNA, the CDR3 is TGTGCCAGCTATTCCGAGACTAGCCCGAACACCGGGGAGCTGTTTTTT.

The CDR3 reads CASSLAGVPYEQYF. In nucleotides, the CDR3 is TGTGCCAGCAGCTTGGCGGGGGTCCCCTACGAGCAGTACTTC. The rearrangement links TRBV7-2 to TRBJ2-7; 7 nucleotides match TRBD2. V was clipped by 3 bases and J by 2 bases; unmatched bases: 4. The CDR3 is 14 residues long. Looked up from germline, CDR1 is SGHTA and CDR2 is FQGNSA.

V usage is TRBV9 and J usage is TRBJ2-7; D may be TRBD1 or TRBD2 (5 bases each). The CDR3 runs to 14 residues. The V gene's germline CDR1 is SGDLS and CDR2 YYNGEE. Trimming removed 4 bases at V and 5 bases at J, with 16 bases between. The CDR3 reads CASSSNPGPNEQYF. CDR3 nucleotide sequence: TGTGCCAGCAGCTCAAATCCGGGACCCAACGAGCAGTACTTC.

This clonotype was recorded at least ten times. The genes are TRBV4-2 and TRBJ2-1; D is undetermined. V dropped 5 bases and J dropped 6 bases, with 8 bases sitting between them. Germline-derived CDR1 and CDR2 are LGHNA and YNFKEQ. The CDR3 consists of 12 residues. The CDR3 DNA sequence: TGTGCCAGCAGCTCAACATCCAATGAGCAGTTCTTC. Its translation is CASSSTSNEQFF.

Worth noting for this clonotype: An end of the junction does not agree with germline; a read error may underlie this. DNA for the CDR3: TGTGCCACCAGGAGACAGGGTCAAGAGGCCCAGTACTTC. Encoded protein: CATRRQGQEAQYF. The chain couples TRBV15 to TRBJ2-5; 7 bases fit TRBD1. Germline V gene data show CDR1 as LNHNV and CDR2 as YYDKDF (reference sequence). This CDR3 region has 13 residues.

In this sample, this clonotype turned up a few times. The chain recombines TRBV7-7 with TRBJ2-5; 9 nucleotides align to TRBD1. J was trimmed by 2 bases and V by 0 bases; bases with no gene match: 1. The length of the CDR3 is 15 residues. Germline V gene data show CDR1 as SSHAT and CDR2 as FNYEAQ (reference sequence). CDR3 residues: CASSLADRGQETQYF. CDR3 in DNA: TGTGCCAGCAGCTTAGCTGACAGGGGGCAAGAGACCCAGTACTTC.

This clonotype was seen ten or more times. The chain combines TRBV20-1 with TRBJ2-4, with TRBD2 matching over 12 bases. Germline CDR1 DFQATT, CDR2 SNEGSKA (reference sequence). V shed 2 bases, J shed 15 bases, and the junction held 14 bases outside the gene matches. The CDR3 spans 15 residues. The CDR3 sequence: CSARSLGASGGAVYF. CDR3 DNA sequence: TGCAGTGCTAGATCGCTGGGGGCTAGCGGGGGGGCTGTGTACTTC.

The rearrangement joins TRBV20-1 to TRBJ2-2; 8 bases are a match to TRBD1. CDR1 is DFQATT and CDR2 is SNEGSKA in the germline V gene (reference sequence). The CDR3 totals 16 residues. V shed 0 bases and J 2 bases; nucleotides not matched to a gene: 5. The CDR3 DNA is TGCAGTGCTAGAGATGGGGGACAGGCTAACACCGGGGAGCTGTTTTTT. Translating gives CSARDGGQANTGELFF.

This sequence joins TRBV4-3 and TRBJ1-4; D remains ambiguous. Trimming pared 2 bases from V and 4 bases from J, leaving 14 bases between. In germline, CDR1 is LGHNA, CDR2 YSLEER. The CDR3 runs 16 residues. The CDR3 DNA sequence: TGCGCCAGCAGCCAACTTATAAGCAGCCTTAATGAAAAACTGTTTTTT. This encodes CASSQLISSLNEKLFF.